The rows below give T cell receptor beta chains drawn from one sample of a study of blood T cell repertoires in COVID-19. Measured with immunoSEQ multiplex PCR; TCRdb has only the in-frame clones, and not every one. The sample has fewer than 350,000 clones, 81% seen once; the top ten hold over 2.5%. Sequenced material: peripheral blood. Receptors originate from a woman aged 55-70 years with active or convalescent COVID-19. Both conserved end residues are part of each CDR3. A D gene is named only where the DNA matches it firmly. The listing skips clone size in some rows; elsewhere it reads once, few, many or a size class.

abundance: .
d_gene: .
j_gene: TRBJ1-2
v_gene: TRBV7-2
CDR3aa: CASSLTTGGGANYGYTF
CDR3nt: TGTGCCAGCAGCTTAACCACCGGGGGGGGAGCTAACTATGGCTACACCTTC

abundance: .
d_gene: .
j_gene: TRBJ1-1
v_gene: TRBV19
CDR3aa: CASSPLPSGEAFF
CDR3nt: TGTGCCAGTAGTCCTTTGCCATCGGGGGAAGCTTTCTTT

abundance: .
d_gene: TRBD1
j_gene: TRBJ1-5
v_gene: TRBV5-8
CDR3aa: CASSLGGQLNQPQHF
CDR3nt: TGTGCCAGCAGCTTGGGGGGACAGCTCAATCAGCCCCAGCATTTT

abundance: .
d_gene: TRBD1
j_gene: TRBJ1-1
v_gene: TRBV18
CDR3aa: CASSVQGRMNTEAFF
CDR3nt: TGTGCCAGCTCGGTACAGGGGAGAATGAACACTGAAGCTTTCTTT

abundance: .
d_gene: TRBD2
j_gene: TRBJ2-1
v_gene: TRBV9
CDR3aa: CASSTGLAAPHNEQFF
CDR3nt: TGTGCCAGCAGCACGGGACTAGCGGCCCCCCACAATGAGCAGTTCTTC

abundance: .
d_gene: TRBD1
j_gene: TRBJ1-4
v_gene: TRBV7-2
CDR3aa: CASSLGKGAEKLFF
CDR3nt: TGTGCCAGCAGCTTAGGGAAGGGGGCTGAAAAACTGTTTTTT

abundance: .
d_gene: TRBD1
j_gene: TRBJ2-3
v_gene: TRBV5-5
CDR3aa: CASSLGDSYTDTQYF
CDR3nt: TGTGCCAGCAGCTTAGGGGACAGTTACACAGATACGCAGTATTTT

abundance: .
d_gene: TRBD1
j_gene: TRBJ1-1
v_gene: TRBV6-6
CDR3aa: CASSPPPRRGLRTEAFF
CDR3nt: TGTGCCAGCAGTCCCCCCCCGCGCAGGGGGCTACGGACTGAAGCTTTCTTT

abundance: .
d_gene: TRBD1
j_gene: TRBJ2-2
v_gene: TRBV9
CDR3aa: CASSVAGTGVTGELFF
CDR3nt: TGTGCCAGCAGCGTAGCCGGGACAGGGGTTACCGGGGAGCTGTTTTTT

abundance: .
d_gene: .
j_gene: TRBJ2-7
v_gene: TRBV9
CDR3aa: CASSQGVASEQYF
CDR3nt: TGTGCCAGCAGCCAAGGGGTGGCAAGCGAGCAGTACTTC

abundance: few
d_gene: .
j_gene: TRBJ1-2
v_gene: TRBV18
CDR3aa: CASSPDSYGYTF
CDR3nt: TGTGCCAGCTCACCAGACAGCTATGGCTACACCTTC

abundance: .
d_gene: .
j_gene: TRBJ1-1
v_gene: TRBV28
CDR3aa: CASRARVTEAFF
CDR3nt: TGTGCCAGCAGAGCGCGGGTCACTGAAGCTTTCTTT

abundance: .
d_gene: .
j_gene: TRBJ1-1
v_gene: TRBV5-1
CDR3aa: CASSLGDTREAFF
CDR3nt: TGCGCCAGCAGCTTGGGGGACACAAGGGAAGCTTTCTTT

abundance: once
d_gene: .
j_gene: TRBJ2-3
v_gene: TRBV2
CDR3aa: CASRSGGDTQYF
CDR3nt: TGTGCCAGCCGATCTGGCGGGGATACGCAGTATTTT

abundance: .
d_gene: .
j_gene: TRBJ2-5
v_gene: TRBV3-1/TRBV3-2
CDR3aa: CASSQDWGAETQYF
CDR3nt: TGTGCCAGCAGCCAAGATTGGGGAGCAGAGACCCAGTACTTC

abundance: .
d_gene: TRBD1
j_gene: TRBJ1-2
v_gene: TRBV25-1
CDR3aa: CASMDRGDGYTF
CDR3nt: TGTGCCAGCATGGACAGGGGTGATGGCTACACCTTC

abundance: few
d_gene: .
j_gene: TRBJ1-2
v_gene: TRBV5-4
CDR3aa: CASSLGAGITNYGYTF
CDR3nt: TGTGCCAGCAGCTTGGGAGCAGGGATTACTAACTATGGCTACACCTTC